Each of the 18 T cell receptor beta chains below was sequenced from the same sample in a study of vaccination and CD4 T cells after COVID-19. Their antigen targets remain unknown. Sequenced with the Oncomine TCR Beta short-read assay was DNA taken from cultured CD4+ T cells. TCRdb passed the PCR reads through MiXCR, listing each CDR3 protein once. Altogether over 10,000 distinct CDR3 sequences are present, around 50% being singletons, with the ten largest covering around a third. Treatment: approximately nine-day PBMC culture with coronavirus spike peptide pools or control peptides (ViraFEST assay). Sequencing was carried out using CD4+ T cells from blood, cultured in vitro. All receptors derive from a human donor who had recovered from COVID-19.

This clonotype has a handful of counts. V is TRBV7-2 and J is TRBJ2-5; D unresolved. The length of the CDR3 is 13 residues. Germline CDR1 reads SGHTA; CDR2 reads FQGNSA. V dropped 5 bases and J dropped 5 bases, with 12 bases sitting between them. The CDR3, as DNA: TGTGCCAGCAGCAGACTTGGAAAGGAGACCCAGTACTTC. Protein sequence: CASSRLGKETQYF.

V and J are TRBV3-1 and TRBJ2-7; TRBD1 agrees at 9 bases. The J segment lost 7 bases and the V segment lost 0 bases, leaving 10 bases of the junction unmatched. CDR1 is LGHDT, CDR2 YNNKEL, per germline (reference sequence). The CDR3 has 16 amino acids. The CDR3 nucleotides read TGTGCCAGCAGCCAAGATTCTTGGACAGGGGTTGAAGAGCAGTACTTC. Protein sequence: CASSQDSWTGVEEQYF.

This clonotype was observed a few times. This chain connects TRBV3-1 to TRBJ1-1, with no clear D. Germline CDR1 reads LGHDT; CDR2 reads YNNKEL (reference sequence). Trimming shortened V by 4 bases and J by 4 bases, and 4 bases separated the two germline ends. CDR3 length: 11 residues. The CDR3 nucleotides are TGTGCCAGCAGCCTTCTCACTGAAGCTTTCTTT. It specifies CASSLLTEAFF.

This clonotype occurred a few times. The chain carries TRBV20-1 and TRBJ2-5; maybe TRBD1 (6 bases). Trimming pared 0 bases from V and 0 bases from J, leaving 8 bases between. Germline lookup yields CDR1 DFQATT and CDR2 SNEGSKA (reference sequence). This CDR3 is 14 amino acids long. The chain's CDR3 is CSARDRGYQETQYF. For the CDR3, the DNA is TGCAGTGCTAGAGACAGGGGATACCAAGAGACCCAGTACTTC.

V and J are TRBV15 and TRBJ2-7; D unclear. Germline values: CDR1 LNHNV, CDR2 YYDKDF (reference sequence). V was cut by 2 bases and J by 3 bases, with 11 bases left in between. The CDR3 covers 14 residues. The CDR3 DNA reads as TGTGCCACCAGCAGAACCGCGAGCAACTACGAGCAGTACTTC. Amino acids: CATSRTASNYEQYF.

The rearrangement joins TRBV5-8 to TRBJ1-2, with 8 bases matching TRBD1. The CDR3 runs to 16 residues. From germline, CDR1 is SGHTS and CDR2 YDEGEE. After removal of 3 bases from V and 6 bases from J, the junction contained 13 bases not matched to a gene. CDR3: CASSSPGQARIHGYTF. The CDR3, as DNA: TGTGCCAGCAGCTCTCCGGGACAGGCCCGTATTCATGGCTACACCTTC.

V and J are TRBV20-1 and TRBJ1-5; D not certain. With 0 bases removed from V and 7 bases from J, the gap between germline ends came to 16 bases. Germline CDR1 DFQATT, CDR2 SNEGSKA (reference sequence). There are 15 residues in the CDR3. CDR3 region: CSARDPLAVRQPQHF. CDR3 nucleotides: TGCAGTGCTAGAGATCCTCTGGCAGTTCGACAGCCCCAGCATTTT.

This sequence joins TRBV5-1 and TRBJ2-3; the match to TRBD2 covers 16 bases. Germline V gives CDR1 SGHRS, CDR2 YFSETQ. With 4 bases clipped from V and 2 bases from J, the junction kept 16 bases outside the gene matches. The CDR3 totals 21 residues. CDR3 amino acids: CASSRVPGLAGGPETTDTQYF. The CDR3 region has the DNA TGCGCCAGCAGCAGAGTCCCGGGACTAGCGGGGGGGCCGGAGACCACAGATACGCAGTATTTT.

There are a few counts of this clonotype. The genes are TRBV2 and TRBJ2-7; perhaps TRBD1 as D (6 bases). The CDR3 is made up of 11 amino acids. V was trimmed by 5 bases and J by 8 bases, leaving 10 bases between them. Germline V gene sequence: CDR1 SNHLY, CDR2 FYNNEI. The CDR3 DNA reads TGTGCCAGCAGTCCACGGGACAAGCAGTACTTC. It yields the protein CASSPRDKQYF.

The chain combines TRBV5-4 with TRBJ1-1; D gene ambiguous. Looked up from germline, CDR1 is SGHNT and CDR2 is YYREEE (reference sequence). CDR3 length equals 14 residues. The germline V and J ends were trimmed by 6 bases and 1 base, with 13 bases remaining between them. The CDR3 DNA sequence: TGTGCCAGCACCCCTGGGAGGGAGAACACTGAAGCTTTCTTT. Encoded protein: CASTPGRENTEAFF.

V and J are TRBV5-5 and TRBJ2-7; 9 bases are a match to TRBD1. The CDR3 totals 16 residues. Trimming at V came to 5 bases and at J to 1 base, leaving 10 bases not matched to a gene. Germline V lookup: CDR1 SGHKS, CDR2 YYEKEE (reference sequence). CDR3 DNA: TGTGCCAGCAGAATCGATCCGGGACAGGGTTCCTACGAGCAGTACTTC. Encoded protein: CASRIDPGQGSYEQYF.

This clonotype has just a few counts. The chain links TRBV7-8 to TRBJ1-2; 11 nucleotides match TRBD1. In germline, CDR1 is SGHVS, CDR2 FQNEAQ. Trimming took 6 bases from V and 3 from J; bases not matched to a gene: 9. This CDR3 comprises 16 residues. CDR3 sequence (DNA): TGTGCCAGCAGTCGACGGACAGGGGGCGCGGACTATGGCTACACCTTC. Translation: CASSRRTGGADYGYTF. Drawing the rest from reference TRBV7-8 and TRBJ1-2, the complete variable domain is GAGVSQSPRYKVAKRGQDVALRCDPISGHVSLFWYQQALGQGPEFLTYFQNEAQLDKSGLPSDRFFAERPEGSVSTLKIQRTQQEDSAVYLCASSRRTGGADYGYTFGSGTRLTVV.

The chain links TRBV20-1 to TRBJ2-3; 13 bases line up with TRBD2. The CDR3 runs to 16 residues. V shed 6 bases and J 6 bases; nucleotides not matched to a gene: 12. Germline CDR1 reads DFQATT; CDR2 reads SNEGSKA (reference sequence). CDR3 loop: CSARGLTSGGADTQYF. CDR3 coding DNA: TGCAGTGCCAGGGGGCTAACTAGCGGGGGGGCGGATACGCAGTATTTT.

The chain links TRBV19 to TRBJ2-3; no reliable D call. From germline, CDR1 is LNHDA and CDR2 SQIVND (reference sequence). This CDR3 comprises 13 residues. V shed 4 bases and J shed 4 bases, with 9 bases lying between them. CDR3 DNA sequence: TGTGCCAGTAGTACAGTCGGCGCAGATACGCAGTATTTT. Translated, it gives CASSTVGADTQYF.

The V call is TRBV30, the J call TRBJ1-3; D gene unclear. The CDR3 extends over 13 amino acids. V dropped 0 bases and J dropped 4 bases, with 7 bases sitting between them. The germline CDR1 and CDR2 sequences are GTSNPN and SVGIG (reference sequence). The CDR3 spells CAWSVSVGNTIYF. CDR3 DNA sequence: TGTGCCTGGAGTGTTTCGGTGGGAAACACCATATATTTT.

This clonotype was detected only a few times. The V gene is TRBV21-1, the J gene TRBJ1-6. TRBV21-1 is recorded as a pseudogene. This CDR3 has 16 amino acids. The CDR3 DNA follows: TGTGCCAGCAGCAAAAGCGGGGGGAGATTCATTCGGCCCCTCCACTTT. Its translation: CASSKSGGRFIRPLHF.

The genes are TRBV28 and TRBJ1-1, with no clear D. The V gene lost 0 bases and the J gene lost 1 base, with 12 bases spanning the gap. CDR1 and CDR2 from the germline V gene are MDHEN and SYDVKM. The CDR3 length is 16 residues. The CDR3 here is CASSLWRGGGNTEAFF. CDR3 in DNA: TGTGCCAGCAGTTTATGGCGGGGAGGAGGGAACACTGAAGCTTTCTTT.

The chain joins TRBV4-3 to TRBJ1-6; tentatively, D is TRBD1 (5 bases). Per the germline V gene, CDR1 is LGHNA and CDR2 is YSLEER. The V and J ends lost 4 bases and 7 bases respectively, with 14 bases between them. This CDR3 region has 15 residues. This CDR3 is CASSLTAGQNSPLHF. For the CDR3, the DNA is TGCGCCAGCAGCCTGACCGCAGGGCAAAATTCACCCCTCCACTTT.